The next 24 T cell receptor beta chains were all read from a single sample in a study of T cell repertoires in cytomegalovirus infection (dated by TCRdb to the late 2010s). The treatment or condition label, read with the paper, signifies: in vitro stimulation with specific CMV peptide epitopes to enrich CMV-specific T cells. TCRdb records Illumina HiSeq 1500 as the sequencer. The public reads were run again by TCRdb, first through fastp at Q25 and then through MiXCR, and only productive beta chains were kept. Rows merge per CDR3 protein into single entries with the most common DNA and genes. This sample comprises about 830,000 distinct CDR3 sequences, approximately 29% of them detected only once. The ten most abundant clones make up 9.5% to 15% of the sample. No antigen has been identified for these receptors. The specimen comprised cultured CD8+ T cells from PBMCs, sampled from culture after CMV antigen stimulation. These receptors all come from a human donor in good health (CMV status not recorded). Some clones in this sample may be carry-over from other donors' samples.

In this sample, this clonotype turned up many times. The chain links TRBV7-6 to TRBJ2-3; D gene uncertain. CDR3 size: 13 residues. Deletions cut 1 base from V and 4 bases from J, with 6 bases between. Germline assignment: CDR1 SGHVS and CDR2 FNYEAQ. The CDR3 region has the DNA TGTGCCAGCAGCTTAGGGAGATCAGATACGCAGTATTTT. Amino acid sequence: CASSLGRSDTQYF.

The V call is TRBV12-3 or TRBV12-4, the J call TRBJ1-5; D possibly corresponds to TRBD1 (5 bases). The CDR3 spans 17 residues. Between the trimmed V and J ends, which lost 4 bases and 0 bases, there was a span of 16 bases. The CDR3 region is CASSWFETENSNQPQHF. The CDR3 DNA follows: TGTGCCAGCAGTTGGTTTGAGACAGAAAATAGCAATCAGCCCCAGCATTTT.

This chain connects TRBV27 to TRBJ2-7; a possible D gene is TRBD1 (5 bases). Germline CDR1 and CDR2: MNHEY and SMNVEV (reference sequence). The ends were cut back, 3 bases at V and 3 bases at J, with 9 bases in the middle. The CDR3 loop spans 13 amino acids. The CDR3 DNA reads TGTGCCAGCAGTTTGCAGACAGACTACGAGCAGTACTTC. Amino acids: CASSLQTDYEQYF.

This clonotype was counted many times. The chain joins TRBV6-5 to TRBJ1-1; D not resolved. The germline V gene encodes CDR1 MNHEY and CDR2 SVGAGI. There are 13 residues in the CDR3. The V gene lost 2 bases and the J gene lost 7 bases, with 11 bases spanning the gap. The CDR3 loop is CASSYRAIGEAFF. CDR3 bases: TGTGCCAGCAGTTACAGGGCGATCGGTGAAGCTTTCTTT.

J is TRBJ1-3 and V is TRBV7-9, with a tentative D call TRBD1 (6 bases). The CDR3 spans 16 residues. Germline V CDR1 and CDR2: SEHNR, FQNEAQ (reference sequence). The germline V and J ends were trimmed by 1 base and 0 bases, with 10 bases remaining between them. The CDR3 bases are TGTGCCAGCAGCTTAGTGGGGGCGAGCTCTGGAAACACCATATATTTT. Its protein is CASSLVGASSGNTIYF.

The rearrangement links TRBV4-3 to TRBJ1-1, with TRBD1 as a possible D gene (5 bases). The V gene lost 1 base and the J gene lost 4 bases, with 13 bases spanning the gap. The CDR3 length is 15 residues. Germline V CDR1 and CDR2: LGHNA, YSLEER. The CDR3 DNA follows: TGCGCCAGCAGCCAAGCCGTGTACGGGGGCACTGAAGCTTTCTTT. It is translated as CASSQAVYGGTEAFF.

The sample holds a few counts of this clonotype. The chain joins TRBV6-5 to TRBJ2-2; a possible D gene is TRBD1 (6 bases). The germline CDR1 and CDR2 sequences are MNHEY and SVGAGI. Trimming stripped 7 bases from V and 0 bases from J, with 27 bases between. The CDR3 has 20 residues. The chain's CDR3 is CASTLIGAGDPFANTGELFF. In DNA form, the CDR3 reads TGTGCCAGCACCCTCATCGGGGCAGGGGACCCTTTCGCGAACACCGGGGAGCTGTTTTTT.

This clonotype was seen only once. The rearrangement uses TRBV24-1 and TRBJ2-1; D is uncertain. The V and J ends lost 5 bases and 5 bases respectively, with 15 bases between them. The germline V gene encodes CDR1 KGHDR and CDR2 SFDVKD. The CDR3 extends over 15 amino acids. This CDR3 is CATSGSRLSDNEQFF. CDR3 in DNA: TGTGCCACCAGTGGGTCCAGGCTTTCGGACAATGAGCAGTTCTTC.

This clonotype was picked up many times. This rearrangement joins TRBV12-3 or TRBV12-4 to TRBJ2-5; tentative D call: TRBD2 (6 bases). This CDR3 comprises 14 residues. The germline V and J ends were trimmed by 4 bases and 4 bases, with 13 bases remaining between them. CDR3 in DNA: TGTGCCAGCAGTTACGAGGGAGGAGGAGAGACCCAGTACTTC. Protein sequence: CASSYEGGGETQYF.

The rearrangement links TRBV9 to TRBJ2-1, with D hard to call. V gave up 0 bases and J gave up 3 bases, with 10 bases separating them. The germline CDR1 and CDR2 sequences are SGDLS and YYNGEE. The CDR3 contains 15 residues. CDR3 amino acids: CASSVEDGVYNEQFF. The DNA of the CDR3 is TGTGCCAGCAGCGTAGAAGACGGAGTCTACAATGAGCAGTTCTTC. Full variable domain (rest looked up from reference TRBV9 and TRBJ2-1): DSGVTQTPKHLITATGQRVTLRCSPRSGDLSVYWYQQSLDQGLQFLIQYYNGEERAKGNILERFSAQQFPDLHSELNLSSLELGDSALYFCASSVEDGVYNEQFFGPGTRLTVL.

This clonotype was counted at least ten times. In nucleotides, the CDR3 is TGTGCCAGCCGATCGGGGACAGGGAGAAACACAGATACGCAGTATTTT. It codes for CASRSGTGRNTDTQYF. The genes are TRBV7-4 and TRBJ2-3; 9 bases fit TRBD1. The J segment lost 2 bases and the V segment lost 8 bases, leaving 11 bases of the junction unmatched. Germline assignment: CDR1 SGHVT and CDR2 SQSDAQ. The CDR3 totals 16 residues.

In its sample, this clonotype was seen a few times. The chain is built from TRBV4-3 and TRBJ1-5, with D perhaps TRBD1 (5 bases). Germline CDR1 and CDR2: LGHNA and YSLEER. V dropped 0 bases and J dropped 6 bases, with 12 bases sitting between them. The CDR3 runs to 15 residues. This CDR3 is CASSQDRQGSQPQHF. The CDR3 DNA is TGCGCCAGCAGCCAAGATCGGCAGGGAAGTCAGCCCCAGCATTTT.

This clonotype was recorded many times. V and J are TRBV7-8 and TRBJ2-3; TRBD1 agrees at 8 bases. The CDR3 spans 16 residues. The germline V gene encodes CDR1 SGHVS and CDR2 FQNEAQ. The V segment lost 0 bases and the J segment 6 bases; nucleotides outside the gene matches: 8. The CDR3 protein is CASSLAQGAPRDTQYF. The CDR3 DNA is TGTGCCAGCAGCTTAGCCCAGGGGGCCCCTCGGGATACGCAGTATTTT.

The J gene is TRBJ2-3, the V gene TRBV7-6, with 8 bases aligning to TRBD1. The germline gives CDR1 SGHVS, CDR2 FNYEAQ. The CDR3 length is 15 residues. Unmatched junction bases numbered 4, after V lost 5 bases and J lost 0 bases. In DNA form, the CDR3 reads TGTGCCAGCAGCATCGGACAGGGTAGCACAGATACGCAGTATTTT. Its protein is CASSIGQGSTDTQYF.

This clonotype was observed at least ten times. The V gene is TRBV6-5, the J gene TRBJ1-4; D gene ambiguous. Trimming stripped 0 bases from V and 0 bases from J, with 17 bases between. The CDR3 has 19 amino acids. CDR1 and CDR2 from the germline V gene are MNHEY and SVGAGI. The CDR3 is CASSYSSDLRFATNEKLFF. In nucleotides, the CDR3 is TGTGCCAGCAGTTACTCGAGCGATCTCCGGTTTGCAACTAATGAAAAACTGTTTTTT.

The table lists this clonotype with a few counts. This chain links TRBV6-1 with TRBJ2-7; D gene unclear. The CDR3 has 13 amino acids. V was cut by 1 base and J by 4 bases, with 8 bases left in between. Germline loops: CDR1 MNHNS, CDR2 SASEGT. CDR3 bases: TGTGCCAGCAGTGAAGATTTACCTTACGAGCAGTACTTC. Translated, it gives CASSEDLPYEQYF.

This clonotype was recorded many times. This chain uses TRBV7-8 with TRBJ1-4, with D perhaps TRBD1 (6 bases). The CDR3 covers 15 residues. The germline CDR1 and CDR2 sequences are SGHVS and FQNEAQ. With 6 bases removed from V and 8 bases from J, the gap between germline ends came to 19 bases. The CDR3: CASSLTGWGDEKLFF. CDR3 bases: TGTGCCAGCAGTTTAACAGGGTGGGGTGACGAAAAACTGTTTTTT.

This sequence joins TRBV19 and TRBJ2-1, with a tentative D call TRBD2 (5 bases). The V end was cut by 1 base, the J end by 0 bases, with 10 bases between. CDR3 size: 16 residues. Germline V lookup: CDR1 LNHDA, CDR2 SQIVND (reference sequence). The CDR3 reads CASSIASLSSYNEQFF. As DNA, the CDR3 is TGTGCCAGTAGTATAGCTAGCTTAAGCTCCTACAATGAGCAGTTCTTC.

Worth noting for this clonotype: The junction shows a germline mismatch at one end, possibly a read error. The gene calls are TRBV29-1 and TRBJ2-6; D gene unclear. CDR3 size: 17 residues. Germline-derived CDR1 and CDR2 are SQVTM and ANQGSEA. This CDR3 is CSVVVRFGSSGTNVLTF. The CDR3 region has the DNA TGCAGCGTTGTAGTCAGATTTGGGTCCTCTGGGACCAACGTCCTGACTTTC. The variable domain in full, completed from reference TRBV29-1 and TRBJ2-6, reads SAVISQKPSRDICQRGTSLTIQCQVDSQVTMMFWYRQQPGQSLTLIATANQGSEATYESGFVIDKFPISRPNLTFSTLTVSNMSPEDSSIYLCSVVVRFGSSGTNVLTFGAGSRLTVL.

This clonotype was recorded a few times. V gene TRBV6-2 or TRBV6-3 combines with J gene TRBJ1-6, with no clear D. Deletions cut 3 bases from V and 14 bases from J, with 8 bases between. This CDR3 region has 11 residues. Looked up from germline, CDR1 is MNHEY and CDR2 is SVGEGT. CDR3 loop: CASSYGVALHF. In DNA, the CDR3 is TGTGCCAGCAGTTATGGGGTGGCCCTCCACTTT.

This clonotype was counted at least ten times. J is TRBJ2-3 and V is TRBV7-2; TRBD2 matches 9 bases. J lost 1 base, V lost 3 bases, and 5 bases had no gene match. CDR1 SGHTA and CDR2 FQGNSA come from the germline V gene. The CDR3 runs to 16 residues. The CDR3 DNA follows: TGTGCCAGCAGCTTGGGAATAGCGGGGGGCACAGATACGCAGTATTTT. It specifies CASSLGIAGGTDTQYF. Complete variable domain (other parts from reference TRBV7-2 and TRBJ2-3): GAGVSQSPSNKVTEKGKDVELRCDPISGHTALYWYRQSLGQGLEFLIYFQGNSAPDKSGLPSDRFSAERTGGSVSTLTIQRTQQEDSAVYLCASSLGIAGGTDTQYFGPGTRLTVL.

CDR3: CASRPERGMGNQPQHF. CDR3 DNA: TGTGCCAGCAGGCCCGAAAGGGGTATGGGCAATCAGCCCCAGCATTTT. The chain recombines TRBV4-2 with TRBJ1-5; TRBD1 is a possible D gene (5 bases). This CDR3 has 16 residues. Per germline, CDR1 LGHNA and CDR2 YNFKEQ. V dropped 6 bases and J dropped 2 bases, with 17 bases sitting between them.

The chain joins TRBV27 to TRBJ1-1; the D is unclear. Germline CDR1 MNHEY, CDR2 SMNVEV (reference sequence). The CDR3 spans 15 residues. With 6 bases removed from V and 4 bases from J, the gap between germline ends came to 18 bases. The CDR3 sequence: CASSPLSDGLTEAFF. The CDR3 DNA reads TGTGCCAGCAGCCCCCTTTCTGACGGCCTCACTGAAGCTTTCTTT.

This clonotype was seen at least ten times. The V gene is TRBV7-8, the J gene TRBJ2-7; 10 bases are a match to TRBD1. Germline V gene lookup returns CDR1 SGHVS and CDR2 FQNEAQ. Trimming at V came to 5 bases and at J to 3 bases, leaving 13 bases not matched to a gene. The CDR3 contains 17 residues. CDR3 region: CASSLNPPRTGGYEQYV. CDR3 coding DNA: TGTGCCAGCAGCCTCAATCCCCCTCGGACAGGGGGCTACGAGCAGTACGTC.